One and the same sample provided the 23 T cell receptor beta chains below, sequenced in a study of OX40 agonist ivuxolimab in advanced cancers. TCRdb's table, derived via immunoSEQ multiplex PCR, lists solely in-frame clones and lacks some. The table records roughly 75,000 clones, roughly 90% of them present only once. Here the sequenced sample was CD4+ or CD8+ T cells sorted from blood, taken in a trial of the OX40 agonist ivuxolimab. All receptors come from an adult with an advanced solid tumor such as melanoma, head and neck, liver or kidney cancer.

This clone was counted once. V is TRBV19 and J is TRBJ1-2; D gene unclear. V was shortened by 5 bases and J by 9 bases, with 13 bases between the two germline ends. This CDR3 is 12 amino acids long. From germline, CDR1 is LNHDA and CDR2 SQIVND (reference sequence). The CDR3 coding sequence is TGTGCCAGTAGTCCATCGGGCACACGCTACACCTTC. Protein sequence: CASSPSGTRYTF.

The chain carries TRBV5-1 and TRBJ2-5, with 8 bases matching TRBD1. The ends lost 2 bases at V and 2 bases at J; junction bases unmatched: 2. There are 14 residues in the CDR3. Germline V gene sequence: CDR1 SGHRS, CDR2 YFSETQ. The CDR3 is CASSFGQGQETQYF. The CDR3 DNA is TGCGCCAGCAGCTTCGGACAGGGACAAGAGACCCAGTACTTC.

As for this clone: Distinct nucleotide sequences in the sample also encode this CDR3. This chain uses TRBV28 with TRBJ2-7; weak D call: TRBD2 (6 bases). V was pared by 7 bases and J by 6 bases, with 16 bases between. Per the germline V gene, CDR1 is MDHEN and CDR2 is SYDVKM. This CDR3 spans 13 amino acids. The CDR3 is CASTAGHFGEQYF. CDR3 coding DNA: TGTGCCAGCACCGCGGGGCATTTCGGCGAGCAGTACTTC.

CDR3 sequence: CASSFDRGIYNSPLHF. The DNA of the CDR3 is TGTGCCAGCAGTTTCGACAGGGGCATCTATAATTCACCCCTCCACTTT. This chain joins TRBV6-5 and TRBJ1-6, with 8 bases aligning to TRBD1. V was clipped by 4 bases and J by 3 bases; unmatched bases: 5. The V gene's germline CDR1 is MNHEY and CDR2 SVGAGI. The CDR3 has 16 amino acids.

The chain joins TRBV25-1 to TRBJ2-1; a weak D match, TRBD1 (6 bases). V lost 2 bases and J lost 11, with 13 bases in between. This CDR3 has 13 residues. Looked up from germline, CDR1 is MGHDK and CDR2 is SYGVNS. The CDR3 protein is CASSELDRSQQFF. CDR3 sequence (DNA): TGTGCCAGCAGTGAACTGGACAGATCCCAGCAGTTCTTC.

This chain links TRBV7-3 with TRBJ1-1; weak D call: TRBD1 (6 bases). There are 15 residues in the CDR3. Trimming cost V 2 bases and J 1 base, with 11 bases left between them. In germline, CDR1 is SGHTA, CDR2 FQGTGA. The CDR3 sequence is CASSLAGQPNTEAFF. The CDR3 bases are TGTGCCAGCAGCTTAGCAGGACAGCCGAACACTGAAGCTTTCTTT.

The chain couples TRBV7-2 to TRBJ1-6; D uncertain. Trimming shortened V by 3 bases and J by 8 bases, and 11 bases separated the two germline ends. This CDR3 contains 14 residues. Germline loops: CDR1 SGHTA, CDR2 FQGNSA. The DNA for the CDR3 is TGTGCCAGCAGCTTGGTCTCGACGGATTCACCCCTCCACTTT. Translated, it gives CASSLVSTDSPLHF.

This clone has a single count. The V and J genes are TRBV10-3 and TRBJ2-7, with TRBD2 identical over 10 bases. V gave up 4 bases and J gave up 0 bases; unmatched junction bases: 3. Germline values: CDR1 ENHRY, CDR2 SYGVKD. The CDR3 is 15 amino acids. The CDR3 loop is CAISGGTSASYEQYF. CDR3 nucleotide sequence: TGTGCCATCAGTGGAGGGACTAGCGCCTCCTACGAGCAGTACTTC.

CDR3 sequence (DNA): TGTGCCAGCAGTTTAAGTTCTACGAACAATGAGCAGTTCTTC. Translation gives CASSLSSTNNEQFF. The rearrangement links TRBV28 to TRBJ2-1; D remains unclear. CDR1 is MDHEN and CDR2 is SYDVKM in the germline V gene. Trimming pared 2 bases from V and 5 bases from J, leaving 10 bases between. The CDR3 is made up of 14 amino acids.

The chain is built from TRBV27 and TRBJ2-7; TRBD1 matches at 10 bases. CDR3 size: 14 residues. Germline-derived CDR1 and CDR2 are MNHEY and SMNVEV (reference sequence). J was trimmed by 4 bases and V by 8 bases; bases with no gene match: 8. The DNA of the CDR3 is TGTGCCAGCCAGGGACAGGGGTCTTTTTACGAGCAGTACTTC. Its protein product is CASQGQGSFYEQYF.

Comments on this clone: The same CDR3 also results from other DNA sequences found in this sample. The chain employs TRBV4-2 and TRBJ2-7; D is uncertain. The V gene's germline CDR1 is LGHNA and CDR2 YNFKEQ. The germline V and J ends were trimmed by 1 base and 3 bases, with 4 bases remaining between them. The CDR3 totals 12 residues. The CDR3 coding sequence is TGTGCCAGCAGCCAAGTAAGCTACGAGCAGTACTTC. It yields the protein CASSQVSYEQYF.

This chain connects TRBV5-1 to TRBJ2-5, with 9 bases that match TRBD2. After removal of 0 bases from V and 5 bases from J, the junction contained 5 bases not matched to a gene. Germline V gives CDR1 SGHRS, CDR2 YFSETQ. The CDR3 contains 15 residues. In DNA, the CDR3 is TGCGCCAGCAGCTTGGCGGCGGGGGGGCAGGAGACCCAGTACTTC. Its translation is CASSLAAGGQETQYF.

The CDR3 is CASSATSSGANVLTF. CDR3 DNA sequence: TGTGCCAGCAGCGCCACTAGTTCTGGGGCCAACGTCCTGACTTTC. The genes are TRBV6-1 and TRBJ2-6; TRBD2 might be the D (5 bases). The CDR3 extends over 15 amino acids. Germline V lookup: CDR1 MNHNS, CDR2 SASEGT. Trimming removed 6 bases from V and 1 base from J, with 10 bases in between.

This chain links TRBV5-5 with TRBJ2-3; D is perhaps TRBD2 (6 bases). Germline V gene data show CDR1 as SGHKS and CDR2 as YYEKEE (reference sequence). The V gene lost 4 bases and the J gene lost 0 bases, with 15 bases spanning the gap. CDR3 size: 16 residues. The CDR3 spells CASSTGLITSTDTQYF. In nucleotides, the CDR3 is TGTGCCAGCAGCACGGGACTTATCACAAGCACAGATACGCAGTATTTT.

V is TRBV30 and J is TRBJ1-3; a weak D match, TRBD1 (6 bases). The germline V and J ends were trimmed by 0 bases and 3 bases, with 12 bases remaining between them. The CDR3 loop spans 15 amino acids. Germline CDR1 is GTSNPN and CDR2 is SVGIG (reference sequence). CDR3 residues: CAWSVQGSLGNTIYF. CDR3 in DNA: TGTGCCTGGAGTGTACAGGGTAGCCTTGGAAACACCATATATTTT.

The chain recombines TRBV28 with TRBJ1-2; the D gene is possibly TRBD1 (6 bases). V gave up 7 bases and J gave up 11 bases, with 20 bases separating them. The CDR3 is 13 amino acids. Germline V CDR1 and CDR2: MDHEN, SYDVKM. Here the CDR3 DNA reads TGTGCCAGCACCTCTAGGGGGGGGCAAAGATACACCTTC. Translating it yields CASTSRGGQRYTF.

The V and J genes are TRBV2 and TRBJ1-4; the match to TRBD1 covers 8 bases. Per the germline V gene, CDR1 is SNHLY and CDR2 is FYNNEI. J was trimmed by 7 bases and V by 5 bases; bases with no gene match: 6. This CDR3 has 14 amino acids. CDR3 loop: CASSQTGEAEKLFF. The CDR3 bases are TGTGCCAGCAGTCAGACAGGGGAGGCTGAAAAACTGTTTTTT.

The CDR3 bases are TGCGCCAGCAGCTTGGACAGGGGAGGTGAGCAGTTCTTC. This translates into CASSLDRGGEQFF. V usage is TRBV5-1 and J usage is TRBJ2-1; D is possibly TRBD1 (7 bases). The germline V gene has CDR1 SGHRS and CDR2 YFSETQ. The ends were cut back, 0 bases at V and 9 bases at J, with 10 bases in the middle. The CDR3 totals 13 residues.

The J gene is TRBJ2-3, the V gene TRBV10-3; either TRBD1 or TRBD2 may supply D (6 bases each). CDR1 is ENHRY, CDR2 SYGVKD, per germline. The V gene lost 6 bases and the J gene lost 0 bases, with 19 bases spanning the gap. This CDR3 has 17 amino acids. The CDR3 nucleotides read TGTGCCATCAGAGAGGGGGGTGGGGCGGGGAGCACAGATACGCAGTATTTT. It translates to CAIREGGGAGSTDTQYF.

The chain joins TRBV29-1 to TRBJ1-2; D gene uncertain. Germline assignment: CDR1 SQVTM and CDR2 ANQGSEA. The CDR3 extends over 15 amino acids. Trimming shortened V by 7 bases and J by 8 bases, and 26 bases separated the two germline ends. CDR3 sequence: CSAEAPGGLFVGYTF. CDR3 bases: TGCAGCGCAGAGGCCCCTGGTGGGTTGTTTGTCGGCTACACCTTC.

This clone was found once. The CDR3 nucleotides read TGCGCCAGTATTCTTGAGGGATCCTACGAGCAGTACTTC. Translating gives CASILEGSYEQYF. The chain uses TRBV5-1 and TRBJ2-7; tentatively, D is TRBD2 (5 bases). Trimming cost V 8 bases and J 1 base, with 13 bases left between them. Germline CDR1 is SGHRS and CDR2 is YFSETQ. The CDR3 totals 13 residues.

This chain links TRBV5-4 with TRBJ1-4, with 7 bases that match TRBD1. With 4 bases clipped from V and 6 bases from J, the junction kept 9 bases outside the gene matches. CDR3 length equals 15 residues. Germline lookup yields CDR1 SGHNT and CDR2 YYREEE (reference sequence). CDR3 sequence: CASSLTGPLDEKLFF. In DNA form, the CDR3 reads TGTGCCAGCAGCCTGACAGGGCCCTTGGATGAAAAACTGTTTTTT.

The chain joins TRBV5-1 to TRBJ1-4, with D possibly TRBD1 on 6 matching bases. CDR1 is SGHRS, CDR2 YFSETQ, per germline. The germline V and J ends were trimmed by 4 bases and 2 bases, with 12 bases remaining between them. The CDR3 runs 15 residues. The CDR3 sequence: CASSMEGGTNEKLFF. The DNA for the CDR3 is TGCGCCAGCAGCATGGAGGGGGGCACTAATGAAAAACTGTTTTTT.